The rows below give T cell receptor beta chains drawn from one sample of a study of T cell responses to AZD1222 COVID-19 vaccine. Sequencing used immunoSEQ multiplex PCR; TCRdb keeps in-frame clones, though not all of them. The data hold more than 95,000 clones, with approximately 90% observed a single time. This sample comprised peripheral blood, obtained 28 days after the second AZD1222 dose. All receptors derive from an adult who received the AZD1222 COVID-19 vaccine. CDR3s include the opening cysteine and the closing phenylalanine or tryptophan. Fields, in order: clone size, D gene, V gene, J gene, CDR3 protein, CDR3 DNA. D genes are given only for firm matches. The size field is filled for only some rows; it gives once, few, many or a size class.

.	TRBD1	TRBV28	TRBJ2-2	CASSFGRGRGNTGELFF	TGTGCCAGCAGTTTTGGCAGGGGGCGCGGGAACACCGGGGAGCTGTTTTTT
few	.	TRBV27	TRBJ1-1	CASSLGGGTEAFF	TGTGCCAGCAGTTTGGGGGGAGGCACTGAAGCTTTCTTT
.	.	TRBV28	TRBJ1-2	CASNGPAGGEYGYTF	TGTGCCAGCAACGGGCCCGCAGGCGGGGAATATGGCTACACCTTC
.	TRBD1	TRBV11-2	TRBJ1-6	CASSSTGGWDSPLHF	TGTGCCAGCAGCTCGACAGGGGGCTGGGATTCACCCCTCCACTTT
.	TRBD2	TRBV6-6	TRBJ2-1	CASSSVLSGAHNEQFF	TGTGCCAGCAGTTCTGTACTTAGCGGGGCCCACAATGAGCAGTTCTTC
.	TRBD1	TRBV5-4	TRBJ1-1	CASSAGQGGVGYTEAFF	TGTGCCAGCAGCGCGGGACAGGGAGGTGTAGGGTACACTGAAGCTTTCTTT
.	.	TRBV6-5	TRBJ1-2	CASTGAGGNIGYTF	TGTGCCAGCACCGGAGCAGGAGGAAATATTGGCTACACCTTC
.	TRBD1	TRBV18	TRBJ2-7	CASTQGAMAYEQYF	TGTGCCAGTACACAGGGGGCGATGGCCTACGAGCAGTACTTC
.	.	TRBV30	TRBJ2-7	CASSSGGKSYEQYF	TGTGCCTCGTCCTCAGGGGGGAAGTCCTACGAGCAGTACTTC
.	TRBD1	TRBV6-5	TRBJ1-1	CASSYFIRGRIEAFF	TGTGCCAGCAGTTACTTTATTAGGGGGCGGATTGAAGCTTTCTTT
.	.	TRBV23-1	TRBJ2-7	CASSPPSASYEQYF	TGCGCCAGCAGTCCCCCCTCGGCCTCCTACGAGCAGTACTTC
.	.	TRBV6-5	TRBJ1-5	CASSAQSGNQPQHF	TGTGCCAGCAGCGCTCAAAGTGGTAATCAGCCCCAGCATTTT
few	.	TRBV10-1	TRBJ1-1	CASSETGIYTEAFF	TGCGCCAGCAGTGAGACAGGGATCTACACTGAAGCTTTCTTT
.	TRBD2	TRBV19	TRBJ2-1	CASSLGGLPFF	TGTGCCAGTAGTTTGGGGGGACTACCGTTCTTC
.	TRBD1	TRBV29-1	TRBJ1-5	CSARTGDQPQHF	TGCAGCGCCCGGACAGGGGATCAGCCCCAGCATTTT
.	.	TRBV10-1	TRBJ1-2	CASSLPREGANYGYTF	TGCGCCAGCAGCCTCCCCCGGGAGGGAGCTAACTATGGCTACACCTTC
.	.	TRBV10-3	TRBJ2-5	CAISESPETQYF	TGTGCCATCAGTGAGTCCCCGGAGACCCAGTACTTC
.	TRBD1	TRBV10-3	TRBJ2-5	CAISTGQGETQYF	TGTGCCATCAGCACTGGACAGGGGGAGACCCAGTACTTC
.	TRBD2	TRBV7-9	TRBJ2-1	CASSLAGREGHEQFF	TGTGCCAGCAGCTTAGCAGGGCGGGAGGGCCACGAGCAGTTCTTC
.	TRBD1	TRBV5-1	TRBJ1-1	CASSSRGGTGIRAFF	TGCGCCAGCAGCTCCCGGGGCGGGACAGGGATCAGGGCTTTCTTT
.	.	TRBV29-1	TRBJ1-5	CSVEQGPNQPQHF	TGCAGCGTTGAGCAGGGCCCCAATCAGCCCCAGCATTTT
once	.	TRBV18	TRBJ2-7	CASSPPTGTYEQYF	TGTGCCAGCTCACCGCCGACAGGTACCTACGAGCAGTACTTC
.	.	TRBV19	TRBJ1-5	CASIANQPQHF	TGTGCCAGTATTGCGAATCAGCCCCAGCATTTT
.	.	TRBV7-2	TRBJ2-7	CASSSMPGLYEQYF	TGTGCCAGCAGCAGTATGCCGGGCCTCTACGAGCAGTACTTC
once	.	TRBV7-2	TRBJ1-5	CASSPDLEGNQPQHF	TGTGCCAGCAGCCCGGACCTTGAGGGCAATCAGCCCCAGCATTTT
.	.	TRBV7-3	TRBJ1-4	CASSLGGRATNEKLFF	TGTGCCAGCAGCTTAGGGGGACGGGCAACTAATGAAAAACTGTTTTTT
.	.	TRBV14	TRBJ2-3	CASRRAHSDTQYF	TGTGCCAGCAGGCGTGCACACTCAGATACGCAGTATTTT
many	TRBD1	TRBV13	TRBJ1-1	CASSQQGWLTEAFF	TGTGCCAGCAGCCAACAGGGGTGGCTCACTGAAGCTTTCTTT
once	.	TRBV19	TRBJ2-3	CASSNRVKDTQYF	TGTGCCAGTAGTAACAGGGTTAAAGATACGCAGTATTTT
.	.	TRBV13	TRBJ1-2	CASSSGSTLYGYTF	TGTGCCAGCAGCTCCGGCTCGACCTTATATGGCTACACCTTC
once	TRBD2	TRBV6-5	TRBJ2-1	CASSYREVEFF	TGTGCCAGCAGCTACCGGGAGGTAGAGTTCTTC
.	TRBD1	TRBV6-5	TRBJ2-1	CASSLQGSPYNEQFF	TGTGCCAGCAGTTTACAGGGGTCCCCCTACAATGAGCAGTTCTTC
few	.	TRBV4-1	TRBJ1-1	CASSQGLMNTEAFF	TGCGCCAGCAGCCAAGGGCTCATGAACACTGAAGCTTTCTTT
.	.	TRBV6-1	TRBJ1-3	CASSGPTPHSGNTIYF	TGTGCCAGCAGTGGACCGACACCACACTCTGGAAACACCATATATTTT
.	TRBD1	TRBV3-1/TRBV3-2	TRBJ2-7	CASSRIRDRADEQYF	TGTGCCAGCAGCCGAATCCGGGACAGGGCCGACGAGCAGTACTTC
.	.	TRBV28	TRBJ1-2	CASSPQTDGGYGYTF	TGTGCCAGCAGTCCCCAGACAGATGGGGGCTATGGCTACACCTTC
.	.	TRBV5-1	TRBJ2-6	CASSFGDGTPGANVLTF	TGCGCCAGCAGCTTTGGGGACGGGACTCCTGGGGCCAACGTCCTGACTTTC
.	.	TRBV7-3	TRBJ2-3	CASSPRQSTDTQYF	TGTGCCAGCAGCCCCCGCCAGAGCACAGATACGCAGTATTTT
.	.	TRBV6-5	TRBJ2-7	CASTGPGGEQYF	TGTGCCAGCACCGGGCCCGGAGGCGAGCAGTACTTC
.	TRBD1	TRBV6-5	TRBJ1-4	CASSWDRGHNEKLFF	TGTGCCAGCAGTTGGGATAGGGGGCATAATGAAAAACTGTTTTTT
.	TRBD1	TRBV20-1	TRBJ2-5	CSASTGQAWETQYF	TGCAGTGCTAGTACAGGACAGGCGTGGGAGACCCAGTACTTC
.	TRBD1	TRBV7-6	TRBJ2-5	CASSSRQGARETQYF	TGTGCCAGCAGCTCTCGACAGGGGGCCCGAGAGACCCAGTACTTC
.	.	TRBV2	TRBJ2-1	CASRGLPYNEQFF	TGTGCCAGCAGGGGGCTCCCCTACAATGAGCAGTTCTTC